The 3 T cell receptor beta chains in this list originate from one sample, sequenced in a study of shared clonotypes between healthy human individuals. Sequencing was performed with immunoSEQ multiplex PCR; in TCRdb, only in-frame clones are kept and a portion is missing. Of some 360,000 clones listed, around 70% are singletons. Sequencing input: memory CD4+ T cells sorted from blood. Subset reported: CD45RA-negative fraction. The source is a man between 25 and 39 years old in good health.

The chain is built from TRBV29-1 and TRBJ2-6; the D is unclear. Trimming pared 4 bases from V and 4 bases from J, leaving 14 bases between. Per the germline V gene, CDR1 is SQVTM and CDR2 is ANQGSEA. CDR3 length equals 15 residues. The CDR3 reads CSVALSIAGANVLTF. The CDR3 nucleotides are TGCAGCGTTGCTTTGTCCATAGCCGGGGCCAACGTCCTGACTTTC.

This clone was observed once. This chain uses TRBV28 with TRBJ2-7; D is ambiguous. V lost 3 bases to trimming and J lost 0 bases, with 15 bases between them. CDR1 is MDHEN, CDR2 SYDVKM, per germline. The length of the CDR3 is 16 residues. CDR3 DNA: TGTGCCAGCAGTTTCTCTTTAACGGCGAACTCCTACGAGCAGTACTTC. Its translation is CASSFSLTANSYEQYF.

The rearrangement joins TRBV10-2 to TRBJ2-1; 13 bases are a match to TRBD2. Per germline, CDR1 WSHSY and CDR2 SAAADI. The CDR3 covers 15 residues. With V trimmed by 5 bases and J by 6 bases, 4 bases remained unmatched. In DNA form, the CDR3 reads TGCGCCAGCAGTCGGGGGACTAGCGGGACCAATGAGCAGTTCTTC. Its protein product is CASSRGTSGTNEQFF.